This T cell receptor beta chain was obtained from a study of blood T cell repertoires in COVID-19. About the research overall: Sites across the United States, Italy and Spain contributed samples from acute and convalescent COVID-19. Sample material is recorded as cDNA or gDNA derived from T cells, B-cell-depleted T cells, or PBMCs.

Authors' analysis steps: Counts of nucleated cells, estimated from reference gene primer amplification, were obtained. Using immunoSEQ multiplex PCR, the repertoire was profiled, and TCRdb retains in-frame clones only, with some absent. Clone size and V and J calls were adopted from that table, with D and trimming inferred from the DNA. The repertoire holds fewer than 55,000 clones, roughly 84% seen once, with more than 1.5% in the top ten. V shed 0 bases and J shed 0 bases, with 13 bases lying between them. CDR3 size: 16 residues. CDR1 and CDR2 from the germline V gene are SGHNT and YYREEE (reference sequence).

The specimen sequenced was peripheral blood. This chain links TRBV5-4 with TRBJ2-7; D perhaps matches TRBD2 (5 bases). The receptor comes from a man in his fifties or sixties with acute or convalescent COVID-19. CDR3 nucleotide sequence: TGTGCCAGCAGCTTGGTAGAGGGATCCTTCTCCTACGAGCAGTACTTC. It yields the protein CASSLVEGSFSYEQYF.